This T cell receptor beta chain was recorded in a study of tumor-infiltrating lymphocytes in primary liver carcinoma. About the study: The cohort consisted of patients whose primary liver carcinoma was surgically resected. Overall study findings and caveats: Samples were bulk unsorted, so CD4+ and CD8+ repertoires were not compared. Researchers found tumor-adjacent and tumor-blood pairs overlapped less than tumor region pairs.

A note on this clonotype: Its specificity is unknown.

The template, 500 ng total RNA, yielded TCR beta cDNA made with a constant-region primer. Slightly modified ARM-PCR, run as three nested multiplex PCR rounds, produced the TCR beta libraries. Primers for the first two PCR rounds were TRBV1-TRBV30 forward primers and a C-beta reverse primer (around 10 cycles per round). TCRdb processed the multiplex PCR reads anew with MiXCR; each CDR3 protein has one entry. The sample lists around 330,000 distinct CDR3 sequences; approximately 65% were seen once. The germline V gene encodes CDR1 DFQATT and CDR2 SNEGSKA (reference sequence). The CDR3 has 14 amino acids. V shed 6 bases, J shed 3 bases, and the junction held 10 bases outside the gene matches. Unsorted whole blood yielded blood RNA, and germline DNA was extracted as well. Patients were chronically HBV-infected and treatment-naive.

The TCR sequence derives from a man aged 40-49 years with primary liver carcinoma and hepatitis B virus infection. The specimen sequenced was peripheral blood. The V call is TRBV20-1, the J call TRBJ2-5; 7 bases align to TRBD1. The CDR3 DNA reads TGCAGTGCACTACAGGGGAATCTGGAAGAGACCCAGTACTTC. It specifies CSALQGNLEETQYF.